This T cell receptor beta chain was sequenced in a study of OX40 agonist ivuxolimab in advanced cancers. On the study more broadly: At doses from 0.01 to 10 mg/kg, patients were given intravenous ivuxolimab every 2 weeks.

Concerning this clone: Its antigen is still unknown.

Study-wide findings and caveats: Blood T cells, both CD4+ and CD8+, expanded clonally by week 6 at 0.1 to 3.0 mg/kg.

The protocol was immunoSEQ multiplex PCR, while the TCRdb copy is restricted to in-frame clones and leaves out a portion. The sample consists of approximately 70,000 clones, 90% to 95% of them appearing once. Sequenced material: CD4+ or CD8+ T cells sorted from blood, taken in a trial of the OX40 agonist ivuxolimab. This TCR derives from an adult with an advanced solid tumor such as melanoma, head and neck, liver or kidney cancer.

The CDR3 DNA sequence: TGTGCCAGCAGTTCCGCGCCCTACAATGAGCAGTTCTTC. Translating it yields CASSSAPYNEQFF. The chain uses TRBV27 and TRBJ2-1; D gene unclear. Looked up from germline, CDR1 is MNHEY and CDR2 is SMNVEV (reference sequence). Between the trimmed V and J ends, which lost 4 bases and 2 bases, there was a span of 6 bases. This CDR3 region has 13 residues.